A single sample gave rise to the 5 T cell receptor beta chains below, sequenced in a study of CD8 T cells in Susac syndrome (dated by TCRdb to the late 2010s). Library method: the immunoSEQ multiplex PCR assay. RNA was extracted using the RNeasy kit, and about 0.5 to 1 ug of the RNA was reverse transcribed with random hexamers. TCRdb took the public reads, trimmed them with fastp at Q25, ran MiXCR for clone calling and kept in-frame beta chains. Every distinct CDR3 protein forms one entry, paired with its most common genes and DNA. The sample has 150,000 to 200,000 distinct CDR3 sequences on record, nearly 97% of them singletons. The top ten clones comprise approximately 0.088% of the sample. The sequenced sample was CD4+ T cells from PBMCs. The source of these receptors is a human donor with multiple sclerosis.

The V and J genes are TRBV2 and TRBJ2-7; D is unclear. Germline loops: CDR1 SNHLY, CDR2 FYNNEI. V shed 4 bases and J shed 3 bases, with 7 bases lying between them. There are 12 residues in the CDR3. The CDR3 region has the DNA TGTGCCAGCAGTGTAGACCACTACGAGCAGTACTTC. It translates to CASSVDHYEQYF.

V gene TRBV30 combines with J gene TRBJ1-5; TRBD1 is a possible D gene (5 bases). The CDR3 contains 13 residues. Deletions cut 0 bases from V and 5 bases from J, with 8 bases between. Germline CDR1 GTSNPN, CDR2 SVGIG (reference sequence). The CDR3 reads CAWSVQDDQPQHF. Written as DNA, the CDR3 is TGTGCCTGGAGTGTACAGGACGATCAGCCCCAGCATTTT.

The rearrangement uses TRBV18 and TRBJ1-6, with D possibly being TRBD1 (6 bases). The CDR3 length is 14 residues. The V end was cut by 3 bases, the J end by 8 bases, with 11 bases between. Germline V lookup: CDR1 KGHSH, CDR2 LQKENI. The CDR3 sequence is CASSPSGGDSPLHF. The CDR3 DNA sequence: TGTGCCAGCTCACCGTCGGGGGGCGATTCACCCCTCCACTTT. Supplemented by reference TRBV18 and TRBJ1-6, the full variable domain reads NAGVMQNPRHLVRRRGQEARLRCSPMKGHSHVYWYRQLPEEGLKFMVYLQKENIIDESGMPKERFSAEFPKEGPSILRIQQVVRGDSAAYFCASSPSGGDSPLHFGNGTRLTVT.

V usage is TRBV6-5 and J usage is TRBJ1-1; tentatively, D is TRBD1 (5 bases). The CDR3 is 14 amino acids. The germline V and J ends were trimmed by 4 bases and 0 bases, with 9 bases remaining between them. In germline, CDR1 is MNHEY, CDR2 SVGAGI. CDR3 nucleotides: TGTGCCAGCAGTTTGGACACTATGAACACTGAAGCTTTCTTT. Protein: CASSLDTMNTEAFF.

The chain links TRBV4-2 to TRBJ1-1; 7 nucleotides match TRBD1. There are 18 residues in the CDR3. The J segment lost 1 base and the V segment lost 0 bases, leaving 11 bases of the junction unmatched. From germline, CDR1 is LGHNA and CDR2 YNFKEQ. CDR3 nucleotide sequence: TGTGCCAGCAGCCAAGATCCCATGGGACAGCAAAGGAACACTGAAGCTTTCTTT. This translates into CASSQDPMGQQRNTEAFF.